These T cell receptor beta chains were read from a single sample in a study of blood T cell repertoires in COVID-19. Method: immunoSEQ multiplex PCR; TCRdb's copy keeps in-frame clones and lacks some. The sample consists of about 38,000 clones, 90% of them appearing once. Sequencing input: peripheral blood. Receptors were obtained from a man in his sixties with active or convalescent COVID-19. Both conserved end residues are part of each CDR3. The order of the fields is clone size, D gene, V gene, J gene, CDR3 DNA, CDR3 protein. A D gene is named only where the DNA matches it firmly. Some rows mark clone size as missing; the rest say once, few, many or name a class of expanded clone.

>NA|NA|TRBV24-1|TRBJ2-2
TGTGCCACCAGTGATTTTACGGCCGGGGAGCTGTTTTTT
CATSDFTAGELFF
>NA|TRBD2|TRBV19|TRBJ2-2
TGTGCCAGTAGTATCGGGGGGGTGTCCACCGGGGAGCTGTTTTTT
CASSIGGVSTGELFF
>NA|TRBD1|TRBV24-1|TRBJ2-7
TGTGCCACCAGTGACCATACAGGGGGAATCTACGAGCAGTACTTC
CATSDHTGGIYEQYF
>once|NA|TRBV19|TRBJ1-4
TGTGCCAGTAGTATTTTGTTGGGCGACAGCATTGATGAAAAACTGTTTTTT
CASSILLGDSIDEKLFF
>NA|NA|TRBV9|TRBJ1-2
TGTGCCAGCAGCGTAGGGGAGGGGTGGGGTAACTATGGCTACACCTTC
CASSVGEGWGNYGYTF
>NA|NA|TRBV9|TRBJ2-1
TGTGCCAGCAGCACCCCACGGGGGCGGGAGAAGGCCAATGAGCAGTTCTTC
CASSTPRGREKANEQFF
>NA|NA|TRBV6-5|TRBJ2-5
TGTGCCAGCAGTTTGTACAGCAAAGAGACCCAGTACTTC
CASSLYSKETQYF
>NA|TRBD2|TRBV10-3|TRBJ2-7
TGTGCCATCAGTGGATCTTTATTCTTTAGCGGGAGGCCTCCCTACGAGCAGTACTTC
CAISGSLFFSGRPPYEQYF
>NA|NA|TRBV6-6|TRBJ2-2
TGTGCCAGCAGTTACTCAGGGGGGAACACCGGGGAGCTGTTTTTT
CASSYSGGNTGELFF
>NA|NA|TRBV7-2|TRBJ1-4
TGTGCCAGCAGCTCCGGCGGGAGGGGAGGGGAAAAACTGTTTTTT
CASSSGGRGGEKLFF
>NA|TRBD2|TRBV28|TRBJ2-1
TGTGCCAGCAGTTTTGACGGACTAGCGGGAGAGGTTGAGCAGTTCTTC
CASSFDGLAGEVEQFF
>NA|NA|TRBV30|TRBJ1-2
TGTGCCTGGAGTACCCGGGGTTTTGTAGGTGGCTACACCTTC
CAWSTRGFVGGYTF
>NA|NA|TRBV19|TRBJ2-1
TGTGCCAGTAGATCCCCAGCGGTCTCCTACAATGAGCAGTTCTTC
CASRSPAVSYNEQFF
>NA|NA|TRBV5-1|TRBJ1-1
TGCGCCAGCAGCTCGACAGTCGCGAACACTGAAGCTTTCTTT
CASSSTVANTEAFF
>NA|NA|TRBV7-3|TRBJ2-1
TGTGCCAGCAGCTCGGGGACTCACTACAATGAGCAGTTCTTC
CASSSGTHYNEQFF
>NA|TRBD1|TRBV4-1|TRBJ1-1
TGCGCCAGTAAGCCGGGACAGCTTAACACTGAAGCTTTCTTT
CASKPGQLNTEAFF
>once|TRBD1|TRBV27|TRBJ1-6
TGTGCCAGCAGACAAGACAGGGAGAGTTCACCCCTCCACTTT
CASRQDRESSPLHF
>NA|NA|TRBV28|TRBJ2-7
TGTGCCAGCAGTGGGCGGGTACCCTACGAGCAGTACTTC
CASSGRVPYEQYF
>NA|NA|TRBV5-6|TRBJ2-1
TGTGCCAGCAGCCCCGGGTTGGCACGCTCCTACAATGAGCAGTTCTTC
CASSPGLARSYNEQFF
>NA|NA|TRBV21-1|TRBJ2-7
TGTGCCAGCAGCAAGGGTAGCGGAGGCTCCTACGAGCAGTACTTC
CASSKGSGGSYEQYF